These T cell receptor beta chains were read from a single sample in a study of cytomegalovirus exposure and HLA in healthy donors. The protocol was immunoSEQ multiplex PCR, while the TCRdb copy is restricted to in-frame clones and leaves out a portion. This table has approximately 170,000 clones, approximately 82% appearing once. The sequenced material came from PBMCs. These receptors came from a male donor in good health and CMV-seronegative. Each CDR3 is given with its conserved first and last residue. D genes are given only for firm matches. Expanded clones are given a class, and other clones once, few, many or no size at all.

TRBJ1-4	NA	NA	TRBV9	TGTGCCAGCAGCGGGTGGCGGGCAGCTAATGAAAAACTGTTTTTT	CASSGWRAANEKLFF
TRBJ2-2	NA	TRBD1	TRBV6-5	TGTGCCAGCAGTCCAGGGACAGCGAACACCGGGGAGCTGTTTTTT	CASSPGTANTGELFF
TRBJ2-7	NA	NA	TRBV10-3	TGTGCCATCAGTTCCCCGACTGCCTACGAGCAGTACTTC	CAISSPTAYEQYF
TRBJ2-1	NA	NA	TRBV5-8	TGTGCCAGCAGCTCCCTCGGGGGGCCCTACAATGAGCAGTTCTTC	CASSSLGGPYNEQFF
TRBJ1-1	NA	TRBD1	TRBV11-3	TGTGCCAGCAGCCCCGGGACAGGGGCCACTGAAGCTTTCTTT	CASSPGTGATEAFF
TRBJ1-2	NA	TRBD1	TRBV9	TGTGCCAGCAGCGTGCAGGGGGTTGACTATGGCTACACCTTC	CASSVQGVDYGYTF
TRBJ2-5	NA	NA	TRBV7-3	TGTGCCAGCAGCTTAAAAAGGGGACAAGAGACCCAGTACTTC	CASSLKRGQETQYF
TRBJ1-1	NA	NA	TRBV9	TGTGCCAGCAGCGTAGGGGAGAGGTTGAACACTGAAGCTTTCTTT	CASSVGERLNTEAFF
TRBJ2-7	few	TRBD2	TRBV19	TGTGCCAGTAGAGCGGGGCCCAGCTCCTACGAGCAGTACTTC	CASRAGPSSYEQYF
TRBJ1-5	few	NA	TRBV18	TGTGCCAGCTCACCGGGCCTTAGCAATCAGCCCCAGCATTTT	CASSPGLSNQPQHF
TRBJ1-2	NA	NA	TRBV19	TGTGCCAGTACTCTAGGGGTAGCTAACTATGGCTACACCTTC	CASTLGVANYGYTF
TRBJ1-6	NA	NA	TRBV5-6	TGTGCCAGCAGCTTGGGGCTGGGAGAATCACCCCTCCACTTT	CASSLGLGESPLHF
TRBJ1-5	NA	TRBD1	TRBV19	TGTGCCAGTAGTATTGAGGGACAGGGAGCGAAAAGTCAGCCCCAGCATTTT	CASSIEGQGAKSQPQHF
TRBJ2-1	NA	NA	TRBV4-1	TGCGCCAGCAGCCAAGAACCGAGCTCCTACAATGAGCAGTTCTTC	CASSQEPSSYNEQFF
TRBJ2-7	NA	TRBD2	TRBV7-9	TGTTCCAGCAGCCTCCTTAGCGGGGGCCGTACCTACGAGCAGTACTTC	CSSSLLSGGRTYEQYF
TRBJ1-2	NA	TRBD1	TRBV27	TGTGCCAGCAGTTTCGAGGGGGCTCGTGGCTACACCTTC	CASSFEGARGYTF
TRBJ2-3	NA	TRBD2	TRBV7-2	TGTGCCAGCAGCTATCTAGCGGGAGGGACAGATACGCAGTATTTT	CASSYLAGGTDTQYF
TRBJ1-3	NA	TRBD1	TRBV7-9	TGTGCCAGCAGCTATGGGACAGGGGCCGACTCTGGAAACACCATATATTTT	CASSYGTGADSGNTIYF
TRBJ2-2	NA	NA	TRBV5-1	TGCGCCAGCAGGGCAGGTATAAACGCGAACACCGGGGAGCTGTTTTTT	CASRAGINANTGELFF
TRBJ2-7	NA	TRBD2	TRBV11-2	TGTGCCAGCAGCTTGGGGGTGTGGGGGGGCTCCTACGAGCAGTACTTC	CASSLGVWGGSYEQYF
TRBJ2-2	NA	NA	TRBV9	TGTGCCAGCAGCACTCACACCGGGGAGCTGTTTTTT	CASSTHTGELFF
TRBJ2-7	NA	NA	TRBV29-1	TGCAGCGTTGGCCCACAGTTCGAGCAGTACTTC	CSVGPQFEQYF
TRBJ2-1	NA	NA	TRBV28	TGTGCCAGCAGACTAAATACAGGTGCAATCTACAATGAGCAGTTCTTC	CASRLNTGAIYNEQFF
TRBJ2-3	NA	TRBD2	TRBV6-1	TGTGCCAGCAGTGAGTCCGCGGGAGAAGGGACAGATACGCAGTATTTT	CASSESAGEGTDTQYF
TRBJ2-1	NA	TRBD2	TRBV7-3	TGTGCCAGCAGCTTAAACCCGGGACTATTCAATGAGCAGTTCTTC	CASSLNPGLFNEQFF
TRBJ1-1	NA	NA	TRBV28	TGTGCCAGCAGTTTACGGGACACTGAAGCTTTCTTT	CASSLRDTEAFF
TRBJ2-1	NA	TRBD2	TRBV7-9	TGTTCCAGCAGACTTAATCTAGCGGGGGGTCACAATGAGCAGTTCTTC	CSSRLNLAGGHNEQFF
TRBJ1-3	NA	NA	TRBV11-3	TGTGCCAGCAGCTCCCCCCCGACATCTTACTCTGGAAACACCATATATTTT	CASSSPPTSYSGNTIYF
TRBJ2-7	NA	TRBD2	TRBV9	TGTGCCAGCAGCGTAACGGTAGCGGGAGGTCACGAGCAGTACTTC	CASSVTVAGGHEQYF
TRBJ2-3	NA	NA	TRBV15	TGTGCCACCAGAGGGGGCCCCAGTGCGGGGAGGCATACAGATACGCAGTATTTT	CATRGGPSAGRHTDTQYF
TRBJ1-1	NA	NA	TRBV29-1	TGCAGCGTTGCGCGCACTGAAGCTTTCTTT	CSVARTEAFF
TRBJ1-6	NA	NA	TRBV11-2	TGTGCCAGCACCCTAGAAAGGGGAGGTTCACCCCTCCACTTT	CASTLERGGSPLHF
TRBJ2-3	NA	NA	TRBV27	TGTGCCAGCAGTTCAACCAACTGGGGCCGGGATACGCAGTATTTT	CASSSTNWGRDTQYF
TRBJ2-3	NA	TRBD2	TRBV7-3	TGTGCCAGCAGCTTGGGAGGGCGCACAGATACGCAGTATTTT	CASSLGGRTDTQYF
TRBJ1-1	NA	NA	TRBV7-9	TGTGCCAGCAGCTTAAGCGGGGGGCGGGAAGCTTTCTTT	CASSLSGGREAFF
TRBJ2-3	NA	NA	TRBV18	TGTGCCAGCTCACCCATCACAGATACGCAGTATTTT	CASSPITDTQYF
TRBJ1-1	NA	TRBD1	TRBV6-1	TGTGCCAGCAGTGAAGCGGCAGGGGGCACTGAAGCTTTCTTT	CASSEAAGGTEAFF
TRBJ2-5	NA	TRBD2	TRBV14	TGTGCCAGCAGCCAAGGGGCTAGCGGGAGATATGAGACCCAGTACTTC	CASSQGASGRYETQYF
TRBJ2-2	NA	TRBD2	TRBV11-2	TGTGCCAGCAGCTTAGAAACTAGCGGCGCCGCGAACACCGGGGAGCTGTTTTTT	CASSLETSGAANTGELFF
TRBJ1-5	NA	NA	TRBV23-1	TGCGCCAGCAGTCAGGCAGGGGTTCGCAATCAGCCCCAGCATTTT	CASSQAGVRNQPQHF
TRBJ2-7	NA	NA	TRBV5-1	TGCGCCAGCAGCTTTGGCGCAGGTTGGGAGGAGTACTTC	CASSFGAGWEEYF
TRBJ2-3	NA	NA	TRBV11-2	TGTGCCAGCAGCTTAGCAGGGGTTGATACGCAGTATTTT	CASSLAGVDTQYF
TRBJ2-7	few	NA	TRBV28	TGTGCCAGCAGACAGGGATACCCATTCGGATACGAGCAGTACTTC	CASRQGYPFGYEQYF
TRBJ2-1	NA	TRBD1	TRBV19	TGTGCCAGTAGTACCACAGGGGGCATTTTTTACAATGAGCAGTTCTTC	CASSTTGGIFYNEQFF
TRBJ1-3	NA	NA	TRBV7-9	TGTGCCAGCAGCAGCAGTGGGGGGGGATCTGGAAACACCATATATTTT	CASSSSGGGSGNTIYF
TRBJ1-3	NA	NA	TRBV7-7	TGTGCCAGCAGCCGACACCCGACAGGTCGTTCTGGAAACACCATATATTTT	CASSRHPTGRSGNTIYF
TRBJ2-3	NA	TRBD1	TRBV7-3	TGTGCCAGCAGCCGGGACAGCTCAAGCACAGATACGCAGTATTTT	CASSRDSSSTDTQYF
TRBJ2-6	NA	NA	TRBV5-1	TGCGCCAGCAGCGCGGCCGGGACATCTGGGGCCAACGTCCTGACTTTC	CASSAAGTSGANVLTF
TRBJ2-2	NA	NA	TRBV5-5	TGTGCCAGCAGCTTGTCCCATTCGAACACCGGGGAGCTGTTTTTT	CASSLSHSNTGELFF
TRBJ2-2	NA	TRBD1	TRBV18	TGTGCCAGCTCACCCGAGACAGGGCACCTAACCGGGGAGCTGTTTTTT	CASSPETGHLTGELFF
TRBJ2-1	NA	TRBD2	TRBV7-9	TGTTCCAGCAGCTTAGCTAGCGGGGTGAATGAGCAGTTCTTC	CSSSLASGVNEQFF
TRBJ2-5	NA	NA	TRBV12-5	TGTGCTAGTGGTTCCCAATCTTGGGCAATAGGAGAGACCCAGTACTTC	CASGSQSWAIGETQYF
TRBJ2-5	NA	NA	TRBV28	TGTGCCAGCAGTTTTGGCGGACTGCAAGAGACCCAGTACTTC	CASSFGGLQETQYF
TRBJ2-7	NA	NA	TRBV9	TGTGCCAGCAGCGTGAGCTCGGCGGGGACCTACGAGCAGTACTTC	CASSVSSAGTYEQYF
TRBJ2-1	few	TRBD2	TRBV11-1	TGTGCCAGCAGCTTAGCGGTGACTAGCGGGATGGGTTGGGATGAGCAGTTCTTC	CASSLAVTSGMGWDEQFF
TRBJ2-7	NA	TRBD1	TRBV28	TGTGCCAGCAGTCAAGGACAGGGGATCAGTTACGAGCAGTACTTC	CASSQGQGISYEQYF